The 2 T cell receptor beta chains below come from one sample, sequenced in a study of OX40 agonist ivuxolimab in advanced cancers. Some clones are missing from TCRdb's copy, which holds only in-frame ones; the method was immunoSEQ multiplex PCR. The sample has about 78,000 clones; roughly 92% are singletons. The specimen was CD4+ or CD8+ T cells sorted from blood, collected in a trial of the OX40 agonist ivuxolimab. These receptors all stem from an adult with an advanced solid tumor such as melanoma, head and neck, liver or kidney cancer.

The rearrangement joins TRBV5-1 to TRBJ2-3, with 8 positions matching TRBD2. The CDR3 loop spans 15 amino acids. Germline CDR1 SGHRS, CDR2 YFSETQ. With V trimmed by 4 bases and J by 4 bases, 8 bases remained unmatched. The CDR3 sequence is CASSPWAGGADTQYF. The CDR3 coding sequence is TGCGCCAGCAGCCCTTGGGCGGGAGGAGCAGATACGCAGTATTTT.

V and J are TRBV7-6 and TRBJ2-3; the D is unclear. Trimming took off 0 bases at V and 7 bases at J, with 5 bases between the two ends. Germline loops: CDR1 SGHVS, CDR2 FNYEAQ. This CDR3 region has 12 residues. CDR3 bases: TGTGCCAGCAGCTTAGCAGGGAATACGCAGTATTTT. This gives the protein CASSLAGNTQYF.